A single sample gave rise to the 20 T cell receptor beta chains below, sequenced in a study of blood T cell repertoires in COVID-19. The data were produced by immunoSEQ multiplex PCR, yet TCRdb's version contains in-frame clones alone and is incomplete. The sample records some 490,000 clones, around nine tenths being singletons. Material for sequencing was PBMCs or T cells enriched from blood (not recorded which). The receptor set was obtained from a woman aged 60-70 years who had recovered from COVID-19.

V gene TRBV7-6 combines with J gene TRBJ2-5, with TRBD1 matching 7 bases. CDR1 and CDR2 (germline): SGHVS, FNYEAQ. This CDR3 contains 14 residues. Losses at the gene ends were 4 bases for V and 9 bases for J; bases not matched to a gene: 11. DNA for the CDR3: TGTGCCAGCAGCTCATACGACAGGGCAAGGGCCCAGTACTTC. Protein product: CASSSYDRARAQYF.

This clone was counted between two and nine times. The V and J genes are TRBV5-1 and TRBJ2-3, with TRBD1 matching over 7 bases. J was trimmed by 2 bases and V by 4 bases; bases with no gene match: 10. The germline V gene has CDR1 SGHRS and CDR2 YFSETQ. The CDR3 sequence is 16 residues long. The CDR3 here is CASSSRQGGPTDTQYF. Written as DNA, the CDR3 is TGCGCCAGCAGCAGCAGACAGGGCGGGCCCACAGATACGCAGTATTTT.

V gene TRBV29-1 combines with J gene TRBJ1-3, with D possibly being TRBD1 (5 bases). The CDR3 has 13 residues. The germline V gene encodes CDR1 SQVTM and CDR2 ANQGSEA. V lost 1 base to trimming and J lost 4 bases, with 8 bases between them. The CDR3 DNA sequence: TGCAGCGTTGAAGGCAGGGTCGGAAACACCATATATTTT. Protein product: CSVEGRVGNTIYF.

This chain joins TRBV6-6 and TRBJ1-2; TRBD1 might be the D (6 bases). V dropped 6 bases and J dropped 0 bases, with 11 bases sitting between them. Looked up from germline, CDR1 is MNHNY and CDR2 is SVGAGI (reference sequence). The CDR3 consists of 14 residues. The CDR3: CASRSTGANYGYTF. The CDR3 nucleotides read TGTGCCAGCAGATCGACAGGTGCTAACTATGGCTACACCTTC.

This chain connects TRBV2 to TRBJ2-5, with D unclear. V was cut by 6 bases and J by 5 bases, with 10 bases left in between. Germline V lookup: CDR1 SNHLY, CDR2 FYNNEI. The CDR3 totals 12 residues. The CDR3 DNA reads TGTGCCAGCAGGACAATGTTGGAGACCCAGTACTTC. The encoded protein is CASRTMLETQYF.

The chain recombines TRBV2 with TRBJ1-2, with a tentative D call TRBD1 (5 bases). Germline V gene data show CDR1 as SNHLY and CDR2 as FYNNEI. The germline V and J ends were trimmed by 8 bases and 5 bases, with 12 bases remaining between them. The CDR3 runs to 12 residues. Here the CDR3 reads CASLQGEYGYTF. In DNA form, the CDR3 reads TGTGCCAGCCTGCAGGGTGAATATGGCTACACCTTC.

The gene calls are TRBV5-1 and TRBJ1-4, with D tentatively TRBD1 (5 bases). V lost 4 bases and J 6 bases, leaving 16 bases between the germline ends. The CDR3 has 15 residues. Germline-derived CDR1 and CDR2 are SGHRS and YFSETQ. The CDR3 loop reads CASSIGEGSHEKLFF. CDR3 nucleotides: TGCGCCAGCAGCATAGGGGAGGGGAGTCATGAAAAACTGTTTTTT.

The V call is TRBV5-1, the J call TRBJ2-7, with 7 bases matching TRBD1. The CDR3 extends over 14 amino acids. After removal of 4 bases from V and 3 bases from J, the junction contained 7 bases not matched to a gene. Germline-derived CDR1 and CDR2 are SGHRS and YFSETQ. CDR3 protein: CASSARQGNYEQYF. Here the CDR3 DNA reads TGCGCCAGCAGCGCTCGACAGGGCAACTACGAGCAGTACTTC.

This chain uses TRBV7-9 with TRBJ2-7, with D possibly TRBD2 on 5 matching bases. Germline values: CDR1 SEHNR, CDR2 FQNEAQ (reference sequence). Between the trimmed V and J ends, which lost 2 bases and 7 bases, there was a span of 9 bases. This CDR3 spans 12 amino acids. This chain's CDR3 is CASSLISGEQYF. The CDR3 DNA reads as TGTGCCAGCAGCTTAATCTCGGGGGAGCAGTACTTC.

The chain combines TRBV6-5 with TRBJ1-1, with D possibly TRBD1 on 5 matching bases. The V gene lost 9 bases and the J gene lost 5 bases, with 13 bases spanning the gap. This CDR3 has 12 residues. CDR1 is MNHEY, CDR2 SVGAGI, per germline. CDR3 in amino acids: CASGGIGTEAFF. The CDR3 DNA follows: TGTGCCAGTGGGGGGATCGGAACTGAAGCTTTCTTT.

This clone was seen only a few times. The chain is built from TRBV28 and TRBJ2-7; 9 nucleotides match TRBD1. V lost 7 bases, J lost 4 bases, and 14 bases stayed unmatched. CDR1 MDHEN and CDR2 SYDVKM come from the germline V gene. The CDR3 sequence is 16 residues long. DNA for the CDR3: TGTGCCAGCACCGCATGGGGACAGGGCTTAAGGTACGAGCAGTACTTC. It translates to CASTAWGQGLRYEQYF.

The chain employs TRBV11-2 and TRBJ2-7, with D possibly being TRBD1 (5 bases). Germline V gives CDR1 SGHAT, CDR2 FQNNGV. This CDR3 contains 14 residues. Between the trimmed V and J ends, which lost 5 bases and 5 bases, there was a span of 16 bases. The CDR3 region is CASSPLQGVDEQYF. DNA for the CDR3: TGTGCCAGCAGCCCCTTGCAGGGTGTCGACGAGCAGTACTTC. Variable domain in full (rest from reference TRBV11-2 and TRBJ2-7): EAGVAQSPRYKIIEKRQSVAFWCNPISGHATLYWYQQILGQGPKLLIQFQNNGVVDDSQLPKDRFSAERLKGVDSTLKIQPAKLEDSAVYLCASSPLQGVDEQYFGPGTRLTVT.

The chain links TRBV4-1 to TRBJ2-2; possible D gene TRBD1, 7 bases. CDR3 length equals 17 residues. Germline CDR1 is MGHRA and CDR2 is YSYEKL. The V end lost 0 bases, the J end lost 5 bases, and 16 bases lay between the germline ends. Here the CDR3 reads CASSQESGGGETGELFF. The CDR3, as DNA: TGCGCCAGCAGCCAAGAATCAGGGGGAGGTGAGACCGGGGAGCTGTTTTTT.

V and J are TRBV27 and TRBJ1-1; D ambiguous. Per germline, CDR1 MNHEY and CDR2 SMNVEV (reference sequence). V lost 0 bases, J lost 0 bases, and 5 bases lay in between. The CDR3 runs to 14 residues. The CDR3 is CASSLSGMNTEAFF. The CDR3 DNA reads as TGTGCCAGCAGTTTATCCGGGATGAACACTGAAGCTTTCTTT.

The genes are TRBV2 and TRBJ1-2; 9 bases are shared with TRBD1. This CDR3 comprises 15 residues. Germline trimming cut 6 bases from V and 8 bases from J; bases unmatched to any gene: 13. Germline V gives CDR1 SNHLY, CDR2 FYNNEI. The CDR3 sequence: CASRGQGMGFGGYTF. CDR3 sequence (DNA): TGTGCCAGCAGGGGACAGGGCATGGGTTTTGGGGGCTACACCTTC.

The V call is TRBV6-5, the J call TRBJ1-2, with 7 bases aligning to TRBD1. The CDR3 is 14 residues long. Germline V gene sequence: CDR1 MNHEY, CDR2 SVGAGI. Unmatched junction bases numbered 5, after V lost 4 bases and J lost 3 bases. Written as DNA, the CDR3 is TGTGCCAGCAGTTCACCGGGACAGTACTATGGCTACACCTTC. Its protein product is CASSSPGQYYGYTF.

CDR3 nucleotide sequence: TGTGCCACCAGTGACTACACAGGACCCGGGGAGCTGTTTTTT. As protein: CATSDYTGPGELFF. The J gene is TRBJ2-2, the V gene TRBV24-1, with TRBD1 as a possible D gene (5 bases). V dropped 4 bases and J dropped 6 bases, with 11 bases sitting between them. Germline V gives CDR1 KGHDR, CDR2 SFDVKD. The CDR3 runs 14 residues.

CDR3 amino acids: CASSLRGGGLNYGYTF. The CDR3 DNA reads TGTGCCAGCAGCCTTAGAGGCGGCGGACTTAACTATGGCTACACCTTC. J is TRBJ1-2 and V is TRBV3-1 (or the pseudogene TRBV3-2); no definite D call. The CDR3 is 16 amino acids. Germline values: CDR1 LGHDT, CDR2 YNNKEL (reference sequence). Trimming cost V 4 bases and J 1 base, with 16 bases left between them.

The V gene is TRBV11-2, the J gene TRBJ1-5; D ambiguous. V was clipped by 1 base and J by 9 bases, with 10 bases between them. The CDR3 has 13 amino acids. Germline loops: CDR1 SGHAT, CDR2 FQNNGV. CDR3 nucleotide sequence: TGTGCCAGCAGCTTAGTCCCGGGTCGGCCCCAGCATTTT. Amino acids: CASSLVPGRPQHF. The full variable domain, completed using reference TRBV11-2 and TRBJ1-5, is EAGVAQSPRYKIIEKRQSVAFWCNPISGHATLYWYQQILGQGPKLLIQFQNNGVVDDSQLPKDRFSAERLKGVDSTLKIQPAKLEDSAVYLCASSLVPGRPQHFGDGTRLSIL.

This clone was detected only a few times. As DNA, the CDR3 is TGTGCCAGCAGCTTAGTTCCGGGCTCTGGAAACACCATATATTTT. Protein product: CASSLVPGSGNTIYF. The V call is TRBV7-2, the J call TRBJ1-3, with D unresolved. Germline-derived CDR1 and CDR2 are SGHTA and FQGNSA. Trimming pared 1 base from V and 0 bases from J, leaving 7 bases between. This CDR3 is built from 15 residues.